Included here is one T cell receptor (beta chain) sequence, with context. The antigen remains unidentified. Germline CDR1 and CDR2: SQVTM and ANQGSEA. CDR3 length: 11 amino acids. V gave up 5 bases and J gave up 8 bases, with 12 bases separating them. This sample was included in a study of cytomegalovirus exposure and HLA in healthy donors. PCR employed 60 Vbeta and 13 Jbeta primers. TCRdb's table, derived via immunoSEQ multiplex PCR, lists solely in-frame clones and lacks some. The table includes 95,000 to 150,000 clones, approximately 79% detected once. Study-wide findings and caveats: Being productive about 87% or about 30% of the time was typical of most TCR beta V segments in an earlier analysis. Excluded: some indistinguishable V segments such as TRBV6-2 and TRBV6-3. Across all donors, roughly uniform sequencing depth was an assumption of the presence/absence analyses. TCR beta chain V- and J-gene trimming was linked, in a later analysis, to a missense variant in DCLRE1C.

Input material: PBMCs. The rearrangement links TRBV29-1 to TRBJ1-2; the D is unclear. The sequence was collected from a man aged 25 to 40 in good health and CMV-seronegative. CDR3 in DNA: TGCAGCGTTTGGGGAGAGGAAGGCTACACCTTC. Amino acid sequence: CSVWGEEGYTF.